The 24 T cell receptor beta chains reported below all come from one sample, sequenced in a study of shared clonotypes between healthy human individuals (dated by TCRdb to 2018 to 2020). The library was obtained by the immunoSEQ multiplex PCR assay. As stored in TCRdb, this immuneACCESS dataset retains in-frame rearrangements with V and J assigned. A fraction of the clones does not appear; measured against another copy, unresolved V genes explain less than half of the discrepancy, and the remainder lacks a known reason. The sample records around 1.1 million clones, 75% to 85% of which are singletons. The ten largest clones represent around 0.61% of the sample. The sequenced sample consisted of memory CD4+ T cells from PBMCs. The cell subset or site label here, explained by the study, means: CD45RA-negative fraction. The receptors come from a young man in good health. Some clones in this sample may be carry-over from other donors' samples.

This clone appeared once. V gene TRBV28 combines with J gene TRBJ1-5; D might be TRBD1 (5 bases). V was clipped by 6 bases and J by 4 bases, with 16 bases between them. In germline, CDR1 is MDHEN, CDR2 SYDVKM. The CDR3 has 15 residues. CDR3: CASSPGALRNQPQHF. The DNA of the CDR3 is TGTGCCAGCAGCCCCGGGGCCCTCCGAAATCAGCCCCAGCATTTT.

Regarding this clone: Other DNA sequences in the sample encode the same CDR3. This chain links TRBV18 with TRBJ1-1; TRBD1 aligns across 10 bases. There are 14 residues in the CDR3. Trimming removed 5 bases from V and 5 bases from J; junction bases left unmatched: 5. Germline CDR1 is KGHSH and CDR2 is LQKENI. The CDR3 DNA is TGTGCCAGCTCAGAGACAGGGGGCGATACTGAAGCTTTCTTT. This translates into CASSETGGDTEAFF.

This clone was observed at least ten times. The V call is TRBV7-9, the J call TRBJ2-3; either TRBD1 or TRBD2 may supply D (5 bases each). Trimming shortened V by 3 bases and J by 5 bases, and 6 bases separated the two germline ends. CDR3 length: 12 residues. Germline V gene data show CDR1 as SEHNR and CDR2 as FQNEAQ (reference sequence). The CDR3 sequence: CASSFGGDTQYF. As DNA, the CDR3 is TGTGCCAGCAGCTTTGGGGGAGATACGCAGTATTTT.

This chain uses TRBV7-2 with TRBJ2-2; D tentatively reads TRBD1 or TRBD2 (5 bases each). Per germline, CDR1 SGHTA and CDR2 FQGNSA. The CDR3 is 14 amino acids. The ends were cut back, 5 bases at V and 3 bases at J, with 10 bases in the middle. CDR3 residues: CASSPGTYTGELFF. The CDR3 DNA reads TGTGCCAGCAGCCCAGGGACGTACACCGGGGAGCTGTTTTTT.

The rearrangement links TRBV5-5 to TRBJ2-7; 12 bases line up with TRBD1. J was trimmed by 6 bases and V by 1 base; bases with no gene match: 5. Germline V gene sequence: CDR1 SGHKS, CDR2 YYEKEE (reference sequence). The CDR3 has 15 amino acids. The CDR3 coding sequence is TGTGCCAGCAGCTTGAGAGGGACAGGGGGCACCGAGCAGTACTTC. Protein sequence: CASSLRGTGGTEQYF.

This clone was recorded a few times. The chain couples TRBV9 to TRBJ1-3, with D possibly being TRBD1 (6 bases). V was pared by 3 bases and J by 4 bases, with 8 bases between. The CDR3 totals 13 residues. CDR1 SGDLS and CDR2 YYNGEE come from the germline V gene. The CDR3 bases are TGTGCCAGCAGCGATGGACAGGGAAACACCATATATTTT. Translating it yields CASSDGQGNTIYF.

The V gene is TRBV7-3, the J gene TRBJ2-3; D is unresolved. Germline loops: CDR1 SGHTA, CDR2 FQGTGA. The ends were cut back, 3 bases at V and 2 bases at J, with 6 bases in the middle. The CDR3 is 13 residues long. The CDR3 coding sequence is TGTGCCAGCAGCTTGATGATCACAGATACGCAGTATTTT. This translates into CASSLMITDTQYF.

CDR3 loop: CASSRGSSYEQYF. The CDR3 DNA follows: TGTGCCAGCAGCCGCGGGAGCTCCTACGAGCAGTACTTC. The J gene is TRBJ2-7, the V gene TRBV5-4; TRBD2 aligns across 7 bases. Germline V gene data show CDR1 as SGHNT and CDR2 as YYREEE (reference sequence). V lost 4 bases, J lost 0 bases, and 1 base stayed unmatched. The CDR3 contains 13 residues.

This rearrangement joins TRBV4-2 to TRBJ1-3; TRBD1 aligns across 8 bases. V gave up 4 bases and J gave up 4 bases; unmatched junction bases: 15. The CDR3 covers 18 residues. Germline-derived CDR1 and CDR2 are LGHNA and YNFKEQ. DNA for the CDR3: TGTGCCAGCAGCCGGGGCTTGACAGGGGCCATTCCGGGAAACACCATATATTTT. Residues: CASSRGLTGAIPGNTIYF.

The chain carries TRBV30 and TRBJ2-5; 13 positions agree with TRBD2. TRBJ2-7 explains the end of the DNA better; the J call may be wrong. Germline V gene lookup returns CDR1 GTSNPN and CDR2 SVGIG (reference sequence). CDR3 length: 18 amino acids. The CDR3: CAWSPPGLAGVLPYEQYF. As DNA, the CDR3 is TGTGCCTGGAGTCCACCAGGACTAGCGGGAGTATTACCCTACGAGCAGTACTTC.

This rearrangement joins TRBV4-2 to TRBJ2-1; unclear D gene. Germline CDR1 and CDR2: LGHNA and YNFKEQ. The CDR3 has 15 residues. V was shortened by 3 bases and J by 0 bases, with 9 bases between the two germline ends. The CDR3 DNA reads TGTGCCAGCAGCCAGGAGAATTACTCCTACAATGAGCAGTTCTTC. Its protein product is CASSQENYSYNEQFF.

This clone was counted a single time. The chain recombines TRBV6-5 with TRBJ2-3; D tentatively fits TRBD1 or TRBD2 (5 bases each). The V end lost 5 bases, the J end lost 0 bases, and 9 bases lay between the germline ends. The CDR3 is 14 residues long. Per germline, CDR1 MNHEY and CDR2 SVGAGI. The CDR3: CASSLRDSTDTQYF. DNA of the CDR3: TGTGCCAGCAGTCTCCGGGACAGCACAGATACGCAGTATTTT.

This clone was observed once. The chain is built from TRBV2 and TRBJ1-5; D is unclear. The CDR3 length is 15 residues. Trimming pared 4 bases from V and 0 bases from J, leaving 10 bases between. The germline V gene encodes CDR1 SNHLY and CDR2 FYNNEI. Here the CDR3 reads CASSAPSLSNQPQHF. The CDR3, as DNA: TGTGCCAGCAGTGCGCCCTCCCTTAGCAATCAGCCCCAGCATTTT.

In regard to this clone: The likely explanation is a read error, given a far larger clone one base away. The sample carries other DNA sequences with the same CDR3. The V gene is TRBV28, the J gene TRBJ1-5; D unresolved. Germline V gene sequence: CDR1 MDHEN, CDR2 SYDVKM. The V gene lost 3 bases and the J gene lost 6 bases, with 3 bases spanning the gap. This CDR3 is 11 amino acids long. The CDR3 is CASSFGQPQHF. CDR3 bases: TGTGCCAGCAGTTTTGGTCAGCCCCAGCATTTT.

This clone has more than one count but fewer than ten. The chain carries TRBV7-7 and TRBJ2-2; TRBD1 agrees at 10 bases. This CDR3 comprises 13 residues. Germline V gives CDR1 SSHAT, CDR2 FNYEAQ (reference sequence). Trimming at V came to 5 bases and at J to 11 bases, leaving 5 bases not matched to a gene. The CDR3 nucleotides are TGTGCCAGCAGCATAGGACAGGGGGAAGAGCTGTTTTTT. This codes for CASSIGQGEELFF.

This chain joins TRBV7-8 and TRBJ1-4; 7 bases align to TRBD1. J lost 4 bases, V lost 1 base, and 6 bases had no gene match. Germline V gene sequence: CDR1 SGHVS, CDR2 FQNEAQ. The CDR3 contains 16 residues. CDR3 in DNA: TGTGCCAGCAGCTTAGGTCGGGACAGCCGTAATGAAAAACTGTTTTTT. It encodes CASSLGRDSRNEKLFF.

The J gene is TRBJ2-4, the V gene TRBV28; 9 nucleotides align to TRBD1. The CDR3 covers 15 residues. The germline V gene has CDR1 MDHEN and CDR2 SYDVKM. After removal of 5 bases from V and 14 bases from J, the junction contained 16 bases not matched to a gene. CDR3 in amino acids: CASSPEDTPGQGKYF. The DNA for the CDR3 is TGTGCCAGCAGTCCCGAGGACACCCCGGGACAGGGAAAGTACTTC. Full variable domain (remainder filled in from reference TRBV28 and TRBJ2-4): DVKVTQSSRYLVKRTGEKVFLECVQDMDHENMFWYRQDPGLGLRLIYFSYDVKMKEKGDIPEGYSVSREKKERFSLILESASTNQTSMYLCASSPEDTPGQGKYFGAGTRLSVL.

This chain joins TRBV5-6 and TRBJ2-2; the match to TRBD1 covers 9 bases. V was pared by 0 bases and J by 2 bases, with 8 bases of the junction left unmatched. CDR1 SGHDT and CDR2 YYEEEE come from the germline V gene. The CDR3 spans 18 residues. The CDR3, as DNA: TGTGCCAGCAGCTTGGCCCCCTACAGGGGGCGCAACACCGGGGAGCTGTTTTTT. Its translation is CASSLAPYRGRNTGELFF.

Worth noting for this clone: Other DNA sequences in this specimen translate into the identical CDR3. This chain joins TRBV28 and TRBJ1-2; 7 bases are a match to TRBD1. CDR1 is MDHEN, CDR2 SYDVKM, per germline. The V and J ends lost 6 bases and 2 bases, in that order; junction bases with no gene match: 9. The CDR3 totals 15 residues. DNA for the CDR3: TGTGCCAGCAGCCCTCGGGACAGACCAAACTATGGCTACACCTTC. Translating it yields CASSPRDRPNYGYTF.

V is TRBV7-9 and J is TRBJ1-4, with TRBD1 as a possible D gene (6 bases). CDR1 is SEHNR, CDR2 FQNEAQ, per germline (reference sequence). V lost 5 bases to trimming and J lost 3 bases, with 16 bases between them. The CDR3 totals 16 residues. The CDR3 DNA reads as TGTGCCAGCAGCGGGGACTTTCCAGGGGCTAATGAAAAACTGTTTTTT. As protein: CASSGDFPGANEKLFF.

A note on this clone: Additional DNA sequences in this sample encode the identical CDR3. The chain employs TRBV18 and TRBJ2-7, with D tentatively TRBD1 (6 bases). Germline V gene sequence: CDR1 KGHSH, CDR2 LQKENI. Trimming took off 3 bases at V and 7 bases at J, with 10 bases between the two ends. The CDR3 loop spans 12 amino acids. The CDR3 is CASSPGTGEQYF. CDR3 DNA: TGTGCCAGCTCACCCGGAACAGGGGAGCAGTACTTC.

This clone was counted a few times. This chain connects TRBV27 to TRBJ1-1; D ambiguous. This CDR3 has 12 residues. Germline V gene sequence: CDR1 MNHEY, CDR2 SMNVEV (reference sequence). Deletions cut 7 bases from V and 9 bases from J, with 15 bases between. In DNA form, the CDR3 reads TGTGCCAGCACCTCCAGACCCGGACAAGCTTTCTTT. Translation gives CASTSRPGQAFF.

The CDR3 is CASSYRARSNQPQHF. CDR3 bases: TGTGCCAGCAGCTACAGGGCGCGTAGCAATCAGCCCCAGCATTTT. This sequence joins TRBV28 and TRBJ1-5; TRBD1 is a possible D gene (6 bases). Germline V gene data show CDR1 as MDHEN and CDR2 as SYDVKM. The V end lost 6 bases, the J end lost 0 bases, and 12 bases lay between the germline ends. This CDR3 contains 15 residues.

The chain has TRBV10-3 and TRBJ2-5; TRBD1 might be the D (6 bases). Trimming shortened V by 8 bases and J by 2 bases, and 6 bases separated the two germline ends. Germline values: CDR1 ENHRY, CDR2 SYGVKD. The CDR3 is 11 residues long. DNA of the CDR3: TGTGCCATCGGGACACAAGAGACCCAGTACTTC. Residues: CAIGTQETQYF.